This T cell receptor beta chain stems from a study of OX40 agonist ivuxolimab in advanced cancers. Study in general: Dose-escalation patients suffered from hepatocellular carcinoma, melanoma, renal cell or head and neck cancer. Therapy given before enrollment (anti-PD-1, anti-PD-L1 or anti-CTLA-4) was allowed, and over 35% had some. Averaging about 60 years in age, with a range of roughly 20 to 80, the cohort was 80% to 90% male.

This clone counts as medium-sized. The table came from immunoSEQ multiplex PCR; TCRdb's copy has only in-frame clones and leaves some out. The profile shows over 50,000 clones, roughly 80% of them singletons. Germline trimming cut 5 bases from V and 6 bases from J; bases unmatched to any gene: 1. CDR3 length: 13 amino acids. Per germline, CDR1 SEHNR and CDR2 FQNEAQ (reference sequence). The cohort excluded patients with autoimmune disease history or systemic immunosuppression. The sequences come from CD4+ or CD8+ T cells sorted from blood, collected in a trial of the OX40 agonist ivuxolimab. This TCR derives from an adult with an advanced solid tumor such as melanoma, head and neck, liver or kidney cancer. The chain has TRBV7-9 and TRBJ2-1; 10 positions match TRBD2. The CDR3 nucleotides read TGTGCCAGCAGCACTAGCGGGGCCAATGAGCAGTTCTTC. Translation gives CASSTSGANEQFF.